A single TCR beta chain is shown here with its context. This sample is drawn from a study of blood T cell repertoires in COVID-19. The CDR3 has 14 amino acids. V lost 1 base, J lost 8 bases, and 15 bases lay in between. Looked up from germline, CDR1 is SGHKS and CDR2 is YYEKEE (reference sequence). Measured with immunoSEQ multiplex PCR; TCRdb has only the in-frame clones, and not every one. Of under 75,000 clones listed, roughly 80% were seen once; the top ten hold 18%. The sample consisted of peripheral blood. The chain carries TRBV5-5 and TRBJ1-2; D is possibly TRBD1 (6 bases). This receptor was taken from a woman in her 50s with active or convalescent COVID-19. CDR3 sequence reads: CASSLIQGSGGYTF. The CDR3 DNA reads TGTGCCAGCAGCTTGATACAGGGTTCAGGGGGCTACACCTTC.